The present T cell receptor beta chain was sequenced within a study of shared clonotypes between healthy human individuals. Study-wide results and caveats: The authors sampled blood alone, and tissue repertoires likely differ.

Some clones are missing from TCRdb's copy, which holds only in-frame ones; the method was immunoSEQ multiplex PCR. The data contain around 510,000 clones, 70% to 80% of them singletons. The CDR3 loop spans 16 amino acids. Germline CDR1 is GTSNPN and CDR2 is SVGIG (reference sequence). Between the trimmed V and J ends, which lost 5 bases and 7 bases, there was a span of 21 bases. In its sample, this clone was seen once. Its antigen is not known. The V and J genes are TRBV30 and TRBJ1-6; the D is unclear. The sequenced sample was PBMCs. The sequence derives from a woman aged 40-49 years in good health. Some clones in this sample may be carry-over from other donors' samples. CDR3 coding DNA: TGTGCCTGGTGCACTTTCGTCGGGGAAAGGAATTCACCCCTCCACTTT. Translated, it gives CAWCTFVGERNSPLHF.